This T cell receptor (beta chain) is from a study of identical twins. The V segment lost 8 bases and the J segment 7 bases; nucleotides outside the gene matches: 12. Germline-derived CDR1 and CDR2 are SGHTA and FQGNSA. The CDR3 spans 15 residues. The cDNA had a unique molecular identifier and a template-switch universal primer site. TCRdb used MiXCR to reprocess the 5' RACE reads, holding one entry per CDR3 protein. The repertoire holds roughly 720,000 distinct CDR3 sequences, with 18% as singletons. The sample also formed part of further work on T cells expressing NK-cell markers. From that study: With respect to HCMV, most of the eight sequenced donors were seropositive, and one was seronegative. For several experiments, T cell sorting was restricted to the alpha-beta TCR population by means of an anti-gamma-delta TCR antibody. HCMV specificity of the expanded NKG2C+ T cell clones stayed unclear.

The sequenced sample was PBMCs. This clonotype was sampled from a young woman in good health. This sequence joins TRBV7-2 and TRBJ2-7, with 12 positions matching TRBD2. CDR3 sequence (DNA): TGTGCCAGCGGAACGGGACTAGCGGGTTCCCTTGAGCAGTACTTC. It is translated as CASGTGLAGSLEQYF.